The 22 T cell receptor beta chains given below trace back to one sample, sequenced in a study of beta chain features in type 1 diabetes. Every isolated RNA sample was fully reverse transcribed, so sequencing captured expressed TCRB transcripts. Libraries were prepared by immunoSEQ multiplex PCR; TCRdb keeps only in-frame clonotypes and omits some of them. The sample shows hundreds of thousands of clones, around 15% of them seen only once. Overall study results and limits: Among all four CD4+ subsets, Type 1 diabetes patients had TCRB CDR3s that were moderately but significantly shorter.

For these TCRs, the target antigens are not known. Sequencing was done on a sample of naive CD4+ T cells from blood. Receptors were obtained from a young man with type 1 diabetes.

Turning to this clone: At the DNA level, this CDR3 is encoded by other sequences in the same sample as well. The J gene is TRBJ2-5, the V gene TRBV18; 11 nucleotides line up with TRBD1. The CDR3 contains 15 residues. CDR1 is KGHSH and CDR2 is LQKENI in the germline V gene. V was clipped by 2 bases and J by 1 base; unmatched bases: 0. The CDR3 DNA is TGTGCCAGCTCACCAGGGACAGGGGGCCAAGAGACCCAGTACTTC. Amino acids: CASSPGTGGQETQYF. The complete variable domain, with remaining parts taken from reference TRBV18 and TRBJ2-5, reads NAGVMQNPRHLVRRRGQEARLRCSPMKGHSHVYWYRQLPEEGLKFMVYLQKENIIDESGMPKERFSAEFPKEGPSILRIQQVVRGDSAAYFCASSPGTGGQETQYFGPGTRLLVL.

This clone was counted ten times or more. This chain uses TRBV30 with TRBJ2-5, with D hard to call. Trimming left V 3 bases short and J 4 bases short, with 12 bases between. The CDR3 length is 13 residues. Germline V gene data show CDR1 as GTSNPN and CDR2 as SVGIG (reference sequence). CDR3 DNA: TGTGCCTGGAGCAGTGGGGTGCCAGAGACCCAGTACTTC. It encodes CAWSSGVPETQYF.

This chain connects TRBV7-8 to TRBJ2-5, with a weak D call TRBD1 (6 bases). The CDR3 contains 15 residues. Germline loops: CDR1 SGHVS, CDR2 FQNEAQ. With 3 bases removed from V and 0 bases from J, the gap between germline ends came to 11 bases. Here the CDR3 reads CASSFQGLDQETQYF. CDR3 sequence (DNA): TGTGCCAGCAGCTTTCAGGGGTTGGACCAAGAGACCCAGTACTTC.

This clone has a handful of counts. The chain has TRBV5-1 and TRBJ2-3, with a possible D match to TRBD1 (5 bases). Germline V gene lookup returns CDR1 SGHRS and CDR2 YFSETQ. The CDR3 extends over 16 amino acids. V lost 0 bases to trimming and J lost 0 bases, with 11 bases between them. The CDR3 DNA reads TGCGCCAGCAGCTTGGGATTGGGGCCTAGCACAGATACGCAGTATTTT. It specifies CASSLGLGPSTDTQYF.

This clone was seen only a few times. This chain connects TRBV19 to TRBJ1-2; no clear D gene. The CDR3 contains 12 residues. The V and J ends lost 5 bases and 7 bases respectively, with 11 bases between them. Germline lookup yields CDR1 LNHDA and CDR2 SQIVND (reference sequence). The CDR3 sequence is CASSPQAAGYTF. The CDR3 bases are TGTGCCAGTAGTCCCCAGGCGGCTGGCTACACCTTC.

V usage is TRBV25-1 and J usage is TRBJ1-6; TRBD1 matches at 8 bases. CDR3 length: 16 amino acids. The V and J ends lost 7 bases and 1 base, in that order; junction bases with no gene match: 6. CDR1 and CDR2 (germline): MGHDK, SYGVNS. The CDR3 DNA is TGTGCCAGCACCCCCCAGGGGGCTTCCTATAATTCACCCCTCCACTTT. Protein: CASTPQGASYNSPLHF. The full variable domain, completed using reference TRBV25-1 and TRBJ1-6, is EADIYQTPRYLVIGTGKKITLECSQTMGHDKMYWYQQDPGMELHLIHYSYGVNSTEKGDLSSESTVSRIRTEHFPLTLESARPSHTSQYLCASTPQGASYNSPLHFGNGTRLTVT.

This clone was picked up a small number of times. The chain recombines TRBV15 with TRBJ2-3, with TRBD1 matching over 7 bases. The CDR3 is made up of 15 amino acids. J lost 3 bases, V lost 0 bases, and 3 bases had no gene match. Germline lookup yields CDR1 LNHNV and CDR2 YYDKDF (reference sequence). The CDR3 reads CATSRDRGMTDTQYF. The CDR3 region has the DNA TGTGCCACCAGCAGAGACAGGGGGATGACAGATACGCAGTATTTT.

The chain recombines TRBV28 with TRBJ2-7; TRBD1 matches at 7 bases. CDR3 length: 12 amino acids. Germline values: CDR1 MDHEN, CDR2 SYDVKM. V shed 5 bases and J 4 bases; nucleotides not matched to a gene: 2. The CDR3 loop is CASSRTGYEQYF. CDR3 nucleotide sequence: TGTGCCAGCAGTCGGACAGGATACGAGCAGTACTTC.

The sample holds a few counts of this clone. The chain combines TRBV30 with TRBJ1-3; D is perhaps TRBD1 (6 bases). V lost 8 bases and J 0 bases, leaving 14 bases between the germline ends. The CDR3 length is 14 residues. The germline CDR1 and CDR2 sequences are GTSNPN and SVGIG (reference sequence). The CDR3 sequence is CARGQGNSGNTIYF. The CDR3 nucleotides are TGTGCCCGAGGGCAGGGGAACTCTGGAAACACCATATATTTT.

The DNA for the CDR3 is TGTGCCAGCAGTGAGGGGGTAGACGGAAACACCATATATTTT. Protein product: CASSEGVDGNTIYF. The chain recombines TRBV2 with TRBJ1-3; weak D call: TRBD1 (5 bases). Trimming removed 3 bases from V and 4 bases from J, with 10 bases in between. Per germline, CDR1 SNHLY and CDR2 FYNNEI. This CDR3 is 14 amino acids long.

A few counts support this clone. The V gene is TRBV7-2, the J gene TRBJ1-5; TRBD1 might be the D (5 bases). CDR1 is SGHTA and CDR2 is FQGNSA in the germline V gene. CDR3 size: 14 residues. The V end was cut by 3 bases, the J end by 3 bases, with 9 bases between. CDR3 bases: TGTGCCAGCAGCTTTCAGGGAGACAATCAGCCCCAGCATTTT. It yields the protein CASSFQGDNQPQHF.

The CDR3, as DNA: TGCAGCGCCGCGGAAGTTCGGACCGGGGAGCTGTTTTTT. Translation: CSAAEVRTGELFF. The chain links TRBV29-1 to TRBJ2-2, with unresolved D. The ends were cut back, 7 bases at V and 5 bases at J, with 14 bases in the middle. Germline CDR1 is SQVTM and CDR2 is ANQGSEA. The length of the CDR3 is 13 residues.

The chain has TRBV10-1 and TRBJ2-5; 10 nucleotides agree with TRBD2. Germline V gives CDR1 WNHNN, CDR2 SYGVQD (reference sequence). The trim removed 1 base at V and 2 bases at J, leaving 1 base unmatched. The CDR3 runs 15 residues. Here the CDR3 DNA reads TGCGCCAGCAGTGAGTTAGCGGGGGGACAAGAGACCCAGTACTTC. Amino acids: CASSELAGGQETQYF.

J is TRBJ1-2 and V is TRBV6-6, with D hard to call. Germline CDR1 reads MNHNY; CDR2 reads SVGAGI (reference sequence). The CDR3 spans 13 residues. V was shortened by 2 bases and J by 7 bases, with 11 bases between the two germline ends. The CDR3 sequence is CASSYGVSSGYTF. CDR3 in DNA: TGTGCCAGCAGTTACGGCGTGAGTAGTGGCTACACCTTC.

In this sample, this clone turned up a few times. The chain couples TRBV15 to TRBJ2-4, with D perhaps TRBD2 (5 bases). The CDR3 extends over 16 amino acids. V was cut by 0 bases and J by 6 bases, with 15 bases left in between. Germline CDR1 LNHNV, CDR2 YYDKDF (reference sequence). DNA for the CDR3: TGTGCCACCAGCAGAGAGGACCGGGAAATCGGAAACATTCAGTACTTC. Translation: CATSREDREIGNIQYF.

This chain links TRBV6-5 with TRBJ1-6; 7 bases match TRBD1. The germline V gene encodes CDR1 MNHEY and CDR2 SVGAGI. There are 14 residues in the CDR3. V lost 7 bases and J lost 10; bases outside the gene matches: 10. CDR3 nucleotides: TGTGCCAGCACCCAGGACAGGAGTGGATCACCCCTCCACTTT. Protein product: CASTQDRSGSPLHF.

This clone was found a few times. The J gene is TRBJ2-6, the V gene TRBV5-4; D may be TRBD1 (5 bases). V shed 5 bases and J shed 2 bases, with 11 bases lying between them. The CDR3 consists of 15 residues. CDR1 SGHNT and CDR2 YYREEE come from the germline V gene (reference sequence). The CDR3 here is CASRPDSAGANVLTF. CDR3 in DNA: TGTGCCAGCAGACCCGACAGTGCTGGGGCCAACGTCCTGACTTTC. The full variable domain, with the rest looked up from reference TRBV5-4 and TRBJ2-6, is ETGVTQSPTHLIKTRGQQVTLRCSSQSGHNTVSWYQQALGQGPQFIFQYYREEENGRGNFPPRFSGLQFPNYSSELNVNALELDDSALYLCASRPDSAGANVLTFGAGSRLTVL.

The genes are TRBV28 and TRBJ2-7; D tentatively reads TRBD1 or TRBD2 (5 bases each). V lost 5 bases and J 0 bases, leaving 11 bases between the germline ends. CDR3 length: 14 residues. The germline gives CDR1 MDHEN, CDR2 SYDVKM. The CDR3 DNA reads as TGTGCCAGCAGTCTCCCGGGACCCTCCTACGAGCAGTACTTC. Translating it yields CASSLPGPSYEQYF.

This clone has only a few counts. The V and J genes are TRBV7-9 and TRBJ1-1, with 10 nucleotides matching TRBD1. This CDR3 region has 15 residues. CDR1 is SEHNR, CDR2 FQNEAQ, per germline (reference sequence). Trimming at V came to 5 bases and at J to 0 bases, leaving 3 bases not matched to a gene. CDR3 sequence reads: CASSRGQGMNTEAFF. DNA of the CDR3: TGTGCCAGCAGCCGGGGACAGGGGATGAACACTGAAGCTTTCTTT. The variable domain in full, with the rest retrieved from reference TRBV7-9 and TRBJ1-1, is DTGVSQNPRHKITKRGQNVTFRCDPISEHNRLYWYRQTLGQGPEFLTYFQNEAQLEKSRLLSDRFSAERPKGSFSTLEIQRTEQGDSAMYLCASSRGQGMNTEAFFGQGTRLTVV.

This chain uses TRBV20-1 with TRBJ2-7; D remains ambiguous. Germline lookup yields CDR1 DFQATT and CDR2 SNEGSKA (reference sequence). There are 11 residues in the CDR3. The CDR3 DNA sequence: TGCTCCTCCCCCCGGCCTTACGAGCAGTACTTC. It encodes CSSPRPYEQYF.

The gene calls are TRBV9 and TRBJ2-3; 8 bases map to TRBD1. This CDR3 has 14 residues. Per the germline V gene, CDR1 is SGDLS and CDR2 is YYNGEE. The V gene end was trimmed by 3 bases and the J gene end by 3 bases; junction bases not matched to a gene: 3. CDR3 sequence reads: CASSDTGGTDTQYF. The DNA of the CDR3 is TGTGCCAGCAGCGACACAGGGGGAACAGATACGCAGTATTTT.

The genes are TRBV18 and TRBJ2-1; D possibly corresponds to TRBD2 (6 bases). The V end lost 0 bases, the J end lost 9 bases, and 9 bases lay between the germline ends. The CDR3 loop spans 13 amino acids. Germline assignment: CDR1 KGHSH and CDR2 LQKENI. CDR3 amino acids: CASSPPGGGEQFF. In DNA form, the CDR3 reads TGTGCCAGCTCACCACCGGGGGGAGGTGAGCAGTTCTTC.